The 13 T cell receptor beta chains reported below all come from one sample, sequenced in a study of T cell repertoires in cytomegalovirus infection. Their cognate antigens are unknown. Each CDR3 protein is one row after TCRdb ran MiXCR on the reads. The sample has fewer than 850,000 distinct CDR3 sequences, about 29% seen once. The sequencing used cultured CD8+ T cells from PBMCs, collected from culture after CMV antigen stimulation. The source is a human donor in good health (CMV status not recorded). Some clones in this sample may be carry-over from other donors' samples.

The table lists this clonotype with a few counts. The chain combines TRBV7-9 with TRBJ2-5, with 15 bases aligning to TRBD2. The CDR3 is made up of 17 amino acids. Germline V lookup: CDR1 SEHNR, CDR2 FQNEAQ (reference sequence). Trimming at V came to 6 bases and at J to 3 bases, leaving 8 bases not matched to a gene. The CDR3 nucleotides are TGTGCCAGCAGTGCTGGACTAGCGGGGGGGAGGAAAGAGACCCAGTACTTC. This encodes CASSAGLAGGRKETQYF.

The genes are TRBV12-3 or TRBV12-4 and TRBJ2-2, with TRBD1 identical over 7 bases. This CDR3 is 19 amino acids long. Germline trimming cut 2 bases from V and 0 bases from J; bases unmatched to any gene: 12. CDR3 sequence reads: CASSLYPFRGSANTGELFF. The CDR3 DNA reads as TGTGCCAGCAGTTTATACCCATTCAGGGGGTCCGCGAACACCGGGGAGCTGTTTTTT.

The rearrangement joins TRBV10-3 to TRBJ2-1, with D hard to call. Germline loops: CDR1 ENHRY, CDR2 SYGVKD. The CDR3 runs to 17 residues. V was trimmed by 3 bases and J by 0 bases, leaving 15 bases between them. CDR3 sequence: CAISESGRLSSYNEQFF. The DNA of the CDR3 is TGTGCCATCAGTGAATCGGGCCGACTGAGCTCCTACAATGAGCAGTTCTTC.

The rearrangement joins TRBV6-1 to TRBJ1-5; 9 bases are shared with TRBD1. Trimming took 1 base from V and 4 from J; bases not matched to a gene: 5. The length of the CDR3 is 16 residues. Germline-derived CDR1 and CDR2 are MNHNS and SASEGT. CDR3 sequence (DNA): TGTGCCAGCAGTGAAGTACAGGGGGCGATAAATCAGCCCCAGCATTTT. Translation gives CASSEVQGAINQPQHF.

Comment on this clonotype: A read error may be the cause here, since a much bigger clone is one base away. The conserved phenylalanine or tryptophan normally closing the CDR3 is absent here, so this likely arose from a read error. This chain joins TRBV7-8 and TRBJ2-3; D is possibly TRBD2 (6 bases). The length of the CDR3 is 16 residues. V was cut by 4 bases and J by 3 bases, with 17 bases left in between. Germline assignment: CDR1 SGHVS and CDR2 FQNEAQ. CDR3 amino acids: CASSYQGLDLTDTQYS. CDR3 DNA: TGTGCCAGCAGCTACCAGGGACTGGACCTAACAGATACGCAGTATTCT.

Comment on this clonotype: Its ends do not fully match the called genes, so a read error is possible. The CDR3 loop reads CTSSLRGGKDSGANVLTF. Written as DNA, the CDR3 is TGTACCAGCAGTTTAAGAGGGGGTAAGGACTCTGGGGCCAACGTCCTGACTTTC. The rearrangement links TRBV28 to TRBJ2-6, with D tentatively TRBD1 (6 bases). The germline V gene encodes CDR1 MDHEN and CDR2 SYDVKM. The CDR3 is 18 residues long.

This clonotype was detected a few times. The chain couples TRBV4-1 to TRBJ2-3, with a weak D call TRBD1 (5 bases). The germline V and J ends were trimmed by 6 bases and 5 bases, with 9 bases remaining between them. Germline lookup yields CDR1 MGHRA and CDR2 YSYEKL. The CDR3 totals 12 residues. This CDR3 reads CASSGARDTQYF. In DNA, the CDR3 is TGCGCCAGCAGTGGGGCGAGAGATACGCAGTATTTT.

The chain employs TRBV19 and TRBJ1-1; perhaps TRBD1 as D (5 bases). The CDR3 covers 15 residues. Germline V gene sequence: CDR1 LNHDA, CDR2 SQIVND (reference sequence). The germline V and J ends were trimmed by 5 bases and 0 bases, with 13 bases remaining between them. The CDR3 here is CASSEGPAVNTEAFF. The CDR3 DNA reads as TGTGCCAGTAGTGAGGGGCCCGCAGTGAACACTGAAGCTTTCTTT.

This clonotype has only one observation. The DNA for the CDR3 is TGTGCCAGCAGTGAACTGTGGGCTGGCGGGAATTCACCCCTCCACTTT. Protein: CASSELWAGGNSPLHF. The chain recombines TRBV25-1 with TRBJ1-6; no clear D. The CDR3 is 16 amino acids. Per the germline V gene, CDR1 is MGHDK and CDR2 is SYGVNS. V lost 2 bases to trimming and J lost 7 bases, with 15 bases between them.

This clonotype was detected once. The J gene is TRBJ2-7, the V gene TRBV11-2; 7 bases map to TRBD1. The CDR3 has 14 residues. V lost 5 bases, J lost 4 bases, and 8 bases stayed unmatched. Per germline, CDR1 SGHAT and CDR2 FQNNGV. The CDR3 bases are TGTGCCAGCAGCCCCCGGGACAGAATTTACGAGCAGTACGTC. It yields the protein CASSPRDRIYEQYV.

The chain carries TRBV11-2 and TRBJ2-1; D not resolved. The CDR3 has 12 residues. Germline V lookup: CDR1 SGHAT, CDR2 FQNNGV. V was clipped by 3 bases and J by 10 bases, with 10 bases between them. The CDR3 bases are TGTGCCAGCAGCTTTAGGTTGAAGGAGCAGTTCTTC. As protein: CASSFRLKEQFF.

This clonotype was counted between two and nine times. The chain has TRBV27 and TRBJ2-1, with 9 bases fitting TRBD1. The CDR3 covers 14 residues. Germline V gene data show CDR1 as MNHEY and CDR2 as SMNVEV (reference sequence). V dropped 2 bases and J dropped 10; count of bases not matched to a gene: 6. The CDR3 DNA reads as TGTGCCAGCAGTTTAGTAGGACAGGGGAGAGAGCAGTTCTTC. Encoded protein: CASSLVGQGREQFF.

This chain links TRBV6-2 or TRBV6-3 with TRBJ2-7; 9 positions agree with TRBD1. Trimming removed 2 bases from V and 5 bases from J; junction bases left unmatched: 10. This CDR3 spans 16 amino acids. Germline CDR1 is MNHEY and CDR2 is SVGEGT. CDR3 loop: CASSYPGQGVTHEQYV. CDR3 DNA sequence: TGTGCCAGCAGTTACCCGGGACAGGGAGTAACTCACGAGCAGTACGTC.